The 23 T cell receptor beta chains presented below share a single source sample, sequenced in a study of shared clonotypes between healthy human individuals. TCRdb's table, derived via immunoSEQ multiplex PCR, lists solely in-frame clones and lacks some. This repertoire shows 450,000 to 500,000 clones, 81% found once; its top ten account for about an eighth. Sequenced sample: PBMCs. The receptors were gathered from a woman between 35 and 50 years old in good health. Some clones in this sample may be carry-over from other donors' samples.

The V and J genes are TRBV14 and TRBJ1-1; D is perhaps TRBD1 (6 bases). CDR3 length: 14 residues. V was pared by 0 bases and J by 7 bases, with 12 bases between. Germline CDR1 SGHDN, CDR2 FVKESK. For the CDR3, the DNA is TGTGCCAGCAGCCAAGATTGGAGGGGGAATGAAGCTTTCTTT. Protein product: CASSQDWRGNEAFF.

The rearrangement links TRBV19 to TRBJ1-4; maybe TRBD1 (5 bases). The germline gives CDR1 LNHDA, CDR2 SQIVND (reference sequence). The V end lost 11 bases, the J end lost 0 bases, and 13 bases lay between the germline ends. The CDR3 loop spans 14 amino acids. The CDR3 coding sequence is TGTGCCTCTGGGGCGTTTGCAACTAATGAAAAACTGTTTTTT. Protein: CASGAFATNEKLFF.

CDR3 DNA: TGTGCCAGCAGCTCCACATTCGGGGCCCTCGGGGGCTATGGCTACACCTTC. This codes for CASSSTFGALGGYGYTF. The chain has TRBV11-2 and TRBJ1-2; D might be TRBD1 (5 bases). V was pared by 4 bases and J by 4 bases, with 22 bases between. Germline V gene lookup returns CDR1 SGHAT and CDR2 FQNNGV. The CDR3 totals 17 residues.

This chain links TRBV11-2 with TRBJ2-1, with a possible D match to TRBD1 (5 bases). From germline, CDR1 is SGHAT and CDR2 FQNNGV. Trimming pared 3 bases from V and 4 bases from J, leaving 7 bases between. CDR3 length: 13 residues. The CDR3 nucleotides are TGTGCCAGCAGCTTGGACACGTACAATGAGCAGTTCTTC. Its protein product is CASSLDTYNEQFF.

The DNA for the CDR3 is TGTGCCAGCAGTTTATTTGGTGTGTTTGAGCCCCAGCATTTT. Translation gives CASSLFGVFEPQHF. The chain has TRBV28 and TRBJ1-5; D remains unclear. CDR3 length: 14 amino acids. Germline V gene data show CDR1 as MDHEN and CDR2 as SYDVKM. Trimming removed 1 base from V and 8 bases from J, with 12 bases in between.

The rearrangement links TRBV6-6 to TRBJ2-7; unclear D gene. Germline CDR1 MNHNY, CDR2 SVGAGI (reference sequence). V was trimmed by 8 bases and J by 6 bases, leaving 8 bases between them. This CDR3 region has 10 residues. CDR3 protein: CASGQVEQYF. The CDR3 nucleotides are TGTGCCAGCGGCCAGGTCGAGCAGTACTTC.

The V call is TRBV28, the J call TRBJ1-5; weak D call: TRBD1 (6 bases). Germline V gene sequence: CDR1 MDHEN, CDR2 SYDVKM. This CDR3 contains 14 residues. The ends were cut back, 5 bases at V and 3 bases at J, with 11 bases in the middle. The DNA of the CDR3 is TGTGCCAGCAGTCGACAGGCAACCAATCAGCCCCAGCATTTT. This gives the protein CASSRQATNQPQHF.

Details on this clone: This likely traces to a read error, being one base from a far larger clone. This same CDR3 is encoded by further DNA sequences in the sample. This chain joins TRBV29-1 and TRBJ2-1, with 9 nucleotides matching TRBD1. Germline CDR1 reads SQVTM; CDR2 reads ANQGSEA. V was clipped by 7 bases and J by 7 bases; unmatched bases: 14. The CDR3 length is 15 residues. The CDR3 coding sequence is TGCAGCGCCTACACTGGGACAGGGATTTTTAATGAGCAGTTCTTC. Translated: CSAYTGTGIFNEQFF.

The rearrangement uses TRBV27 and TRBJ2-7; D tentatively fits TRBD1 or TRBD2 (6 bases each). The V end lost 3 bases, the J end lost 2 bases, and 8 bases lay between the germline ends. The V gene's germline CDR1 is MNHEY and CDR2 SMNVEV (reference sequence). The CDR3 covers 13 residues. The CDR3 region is CASSLRGAYEQYF. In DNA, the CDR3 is TGTGCCAGCAGTTTGAGGGGGGCCTACGAGCAGTACTTC.

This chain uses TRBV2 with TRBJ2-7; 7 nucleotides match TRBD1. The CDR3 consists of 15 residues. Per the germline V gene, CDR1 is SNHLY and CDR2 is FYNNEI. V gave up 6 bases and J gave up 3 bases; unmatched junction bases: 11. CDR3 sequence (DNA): TGTGCCAGCAGCCCACCCGGGACAGTCGACTACGAGCAGTACTTC. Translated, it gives CASSPPGTVDYEQYF.

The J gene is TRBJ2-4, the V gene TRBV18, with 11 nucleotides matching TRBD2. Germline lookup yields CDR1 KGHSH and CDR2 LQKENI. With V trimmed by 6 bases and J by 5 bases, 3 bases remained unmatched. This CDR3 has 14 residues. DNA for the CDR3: TGTGCCAGCTCTACTAGCGGGAGTCAAAACATTCAGTACTTC. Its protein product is CASSTSGSQNIQYF. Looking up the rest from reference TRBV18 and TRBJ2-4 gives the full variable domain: NAGVMQNPRHLVRRRGQEARLRCSPMKGHSHVYWYRQLPEEGLKFMVYLQKENIIDESGMPKERFSAEFPKEGPSILRIQQVVRGDSAAYFCASSTSGSQNIQYFGAGTRLSVL.

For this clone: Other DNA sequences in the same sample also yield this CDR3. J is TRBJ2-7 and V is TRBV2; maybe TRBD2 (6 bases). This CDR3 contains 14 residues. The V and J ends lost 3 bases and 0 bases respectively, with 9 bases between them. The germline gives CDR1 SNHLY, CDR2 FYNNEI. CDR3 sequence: CASSDSGGSYEQYF. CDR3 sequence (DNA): TGTGCCAGCAGTGATTCCGGGGGCTCCTACGAGCAGTACTTC.

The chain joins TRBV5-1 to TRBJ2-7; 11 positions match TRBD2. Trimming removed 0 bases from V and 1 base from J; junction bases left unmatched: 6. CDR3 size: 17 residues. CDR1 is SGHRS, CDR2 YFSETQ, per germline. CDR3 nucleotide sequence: TGCGCCAGCAGCTTGGATATAGCGGGAGGGGGTTCCTACGAGCAGTACTTC. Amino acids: CASSLDIAGGGSYEQYF.

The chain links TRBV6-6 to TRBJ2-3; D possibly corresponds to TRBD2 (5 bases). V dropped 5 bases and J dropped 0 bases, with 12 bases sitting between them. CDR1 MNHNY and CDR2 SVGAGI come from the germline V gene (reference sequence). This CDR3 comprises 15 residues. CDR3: CASSHGLQSTDTQYF. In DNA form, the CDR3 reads TGTGCCAGCAGTCATGGACTGCAGAGCACAGATACGCAGTATTTT.

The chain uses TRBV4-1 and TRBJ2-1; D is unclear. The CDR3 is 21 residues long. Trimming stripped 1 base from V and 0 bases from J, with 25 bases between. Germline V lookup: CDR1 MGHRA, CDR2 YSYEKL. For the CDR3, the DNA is TGCGCCAGCAGCCAAGGTTTTATAGTGGCCGTTGGTCCGAGCTCCTACAATGAGCAGTTCTTC. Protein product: CASSQGFIVAVGPSSYNEQFF.

The CDR3 sequence: CASSGTSSWGNEQFF. CDR3 in DNA: TGTGCCAGCAGCGGGACTTCCTCTTGGGGTAATGAGCAGTTCTTC. The chain has TRBV7-2 and TRBJ2-1; maybe TRBD2 (6 bases). This CDR3 contains 15 residues. V lost 5 bases, J lost 7 bases, and 18 bases lay in between. Germline lookup yields CDR1 SGHTA and CDR2 FQGNSA.

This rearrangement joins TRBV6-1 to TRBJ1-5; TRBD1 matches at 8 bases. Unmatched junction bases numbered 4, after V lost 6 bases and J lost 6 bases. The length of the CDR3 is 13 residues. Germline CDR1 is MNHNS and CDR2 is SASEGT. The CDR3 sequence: CASRAGGFQPQHF. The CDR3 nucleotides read TGTGCCAGCAGGGCAGGGGGCTTTCAGCCCCAGCATTTT.

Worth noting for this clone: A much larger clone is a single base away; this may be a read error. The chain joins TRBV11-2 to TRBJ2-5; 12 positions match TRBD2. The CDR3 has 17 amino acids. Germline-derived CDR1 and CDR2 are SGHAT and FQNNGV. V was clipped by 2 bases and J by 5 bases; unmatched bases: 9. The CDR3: CASSLRASGRAGETQYF. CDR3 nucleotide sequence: TGTGCCAGCAGCTTACGGGCTAGCGGGAGGGCCGGGGAGACCCAGTACTTC. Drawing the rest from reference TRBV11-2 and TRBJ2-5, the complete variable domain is EAGVAQSPRYKIIEKRQSVAFWCNPISGHATLYWYQQILGQGPKLLIQFQNNGVVDDSQLPKDRFSAERLKGVDSTLKIQPAKLEDSAVYLCASSLRASGRAGETQYFGPGTRLLVL.

CDR3 region: CASSGRAGNSNQPQHF. In DNA, the CDR3 is TGTGCCAGCAGTGGAAGAGCAGGGAATAGCAATCAGCCCCAGCATTTT. The genes are TRBV6-1 and TRBJ1-5; the D gene is possibly TRBD1 (5 bases). Germline CDR1 and CDR2: MNHNS and SASEGT. V shed 4 bases and J shed 0 bases, with 13 bases lying between them. This CDR3 comprises 16 residues.

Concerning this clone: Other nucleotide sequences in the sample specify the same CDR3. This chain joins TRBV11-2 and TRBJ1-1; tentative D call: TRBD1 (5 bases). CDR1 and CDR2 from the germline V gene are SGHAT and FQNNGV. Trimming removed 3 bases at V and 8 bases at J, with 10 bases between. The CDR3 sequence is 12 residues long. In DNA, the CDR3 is TGTGCCAGCAGCTTTAACGGGGGGGAAGCTTTCTTT. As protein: CASSFNGGEAFF.

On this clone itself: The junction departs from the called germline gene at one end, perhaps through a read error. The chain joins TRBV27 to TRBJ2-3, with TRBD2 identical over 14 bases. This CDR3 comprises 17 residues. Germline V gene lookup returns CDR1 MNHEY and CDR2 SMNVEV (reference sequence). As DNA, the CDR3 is TGTGCCAGCGCCTTCCAGGGACTAGCGGGAGTGACAGATACGCAGTCTTTT. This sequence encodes CASAFQGLAGVTDTQSF.

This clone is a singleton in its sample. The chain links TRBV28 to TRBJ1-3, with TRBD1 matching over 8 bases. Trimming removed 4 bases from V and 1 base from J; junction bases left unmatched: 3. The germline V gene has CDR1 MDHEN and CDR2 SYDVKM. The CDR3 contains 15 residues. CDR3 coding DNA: TGTGCCAGCAGTTCAGACAGGGGATCTGGAAACACCATATATTTT. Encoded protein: CASSSDRGSGNTIYF.

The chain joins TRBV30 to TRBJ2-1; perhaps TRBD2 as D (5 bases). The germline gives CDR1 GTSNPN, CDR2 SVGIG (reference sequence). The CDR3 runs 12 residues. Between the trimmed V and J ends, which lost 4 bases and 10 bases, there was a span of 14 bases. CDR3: CAWIDWASEQFF. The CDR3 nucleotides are TGTGCCTGGATAGACTGGGCTAGCGAGCAGTTCTTC. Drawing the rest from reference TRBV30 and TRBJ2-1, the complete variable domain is SQTIHQWPATLVQPVGSPLSLECTVEGTSNPNLYWYRQAAGRGLQLLFYSVGIGQISSEVPQNLSASRPQDRQFILSSKKLLLSDSGFYLCAWIDWASEQFFGPGTRLTVL.